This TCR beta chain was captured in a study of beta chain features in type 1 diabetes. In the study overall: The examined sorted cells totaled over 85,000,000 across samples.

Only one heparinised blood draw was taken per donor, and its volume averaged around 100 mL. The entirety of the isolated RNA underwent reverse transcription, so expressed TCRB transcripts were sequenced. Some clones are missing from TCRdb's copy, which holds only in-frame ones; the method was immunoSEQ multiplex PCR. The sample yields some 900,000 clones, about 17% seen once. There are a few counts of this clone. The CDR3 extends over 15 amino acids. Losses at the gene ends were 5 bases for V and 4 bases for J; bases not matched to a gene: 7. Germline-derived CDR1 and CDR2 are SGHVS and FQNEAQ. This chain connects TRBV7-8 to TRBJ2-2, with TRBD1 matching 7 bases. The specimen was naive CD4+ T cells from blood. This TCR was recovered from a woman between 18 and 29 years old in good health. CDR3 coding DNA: TGTGCCAGCAGCCACCGACAGGGTGTCACCGGGGAGCTGTTTTTT. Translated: CASSHRQGVTGELFF.